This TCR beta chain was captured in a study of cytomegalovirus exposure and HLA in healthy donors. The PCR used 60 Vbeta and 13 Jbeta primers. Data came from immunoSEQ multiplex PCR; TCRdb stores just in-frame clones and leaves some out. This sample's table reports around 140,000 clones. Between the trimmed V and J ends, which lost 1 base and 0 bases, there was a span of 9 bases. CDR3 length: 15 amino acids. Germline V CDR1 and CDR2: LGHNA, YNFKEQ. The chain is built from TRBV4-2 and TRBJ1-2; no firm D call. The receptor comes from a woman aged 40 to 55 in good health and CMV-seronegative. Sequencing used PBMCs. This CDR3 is CASSQVLSANYGYTF. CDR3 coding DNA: TGTGCCAGCAGCCAAGTTCTCTCGGCTAACTATGGCTACACCTTC.